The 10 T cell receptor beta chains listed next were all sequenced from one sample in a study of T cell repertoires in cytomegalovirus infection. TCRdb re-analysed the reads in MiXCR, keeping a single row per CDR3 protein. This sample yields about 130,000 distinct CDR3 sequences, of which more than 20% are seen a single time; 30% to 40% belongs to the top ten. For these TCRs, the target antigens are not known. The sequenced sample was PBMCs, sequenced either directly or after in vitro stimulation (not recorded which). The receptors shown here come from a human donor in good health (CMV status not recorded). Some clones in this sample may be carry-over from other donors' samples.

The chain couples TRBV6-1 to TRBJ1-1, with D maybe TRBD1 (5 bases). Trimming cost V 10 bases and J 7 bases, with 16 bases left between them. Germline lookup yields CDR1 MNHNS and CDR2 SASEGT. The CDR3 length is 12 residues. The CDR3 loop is CATITRDYEAFF. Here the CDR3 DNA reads TGTGCCACCATAACAAGGGACTATGAAGCTTTCTTT.

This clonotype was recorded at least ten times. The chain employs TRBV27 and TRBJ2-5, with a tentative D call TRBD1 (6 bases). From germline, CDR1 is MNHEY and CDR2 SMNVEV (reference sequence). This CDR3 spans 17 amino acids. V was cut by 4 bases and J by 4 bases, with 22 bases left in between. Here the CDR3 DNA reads TGTGCCAGCAGTTCTGAGGGGGAGTTAAATGCTCTAGAGACCCAGTACTTC. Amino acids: CASSSEGELNALETQYF.

The CDR3 DNA reads TGCAGTGCTAGAGATCCGGCCGGTACCACTGAAGCTTTCTTT. Translation: CSARDPAGTTEAFF. The J gene is TRBJ1-1, the V gene TRBV20-1; D gene uncertain. This CDR3 has 14 residues. Germline assignment: CDR1 DFQATT and CDR2 SNEGSKA (reference sequence). Between the trimmed V and J ends, which lost 0 bases and 4 bases, there was a span of 12 bases.

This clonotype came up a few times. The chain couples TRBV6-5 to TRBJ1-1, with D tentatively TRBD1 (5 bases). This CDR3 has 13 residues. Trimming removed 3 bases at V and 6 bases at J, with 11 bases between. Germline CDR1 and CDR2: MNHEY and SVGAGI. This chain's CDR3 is CASSYMRGSEAFF. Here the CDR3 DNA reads TGTGCCAGCAGTTATATGAGGGGCTCTGAAGCTTTCTTT.

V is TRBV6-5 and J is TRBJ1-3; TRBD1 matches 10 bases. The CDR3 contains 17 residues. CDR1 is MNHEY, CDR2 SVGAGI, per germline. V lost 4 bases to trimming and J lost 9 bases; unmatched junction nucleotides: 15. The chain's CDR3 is CASSSTPGTGVISTIYF. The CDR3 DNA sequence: TGTGCCAGCAGTTCCACACCCGGGACAGGGGTCATCAGCACCATATATTTT.

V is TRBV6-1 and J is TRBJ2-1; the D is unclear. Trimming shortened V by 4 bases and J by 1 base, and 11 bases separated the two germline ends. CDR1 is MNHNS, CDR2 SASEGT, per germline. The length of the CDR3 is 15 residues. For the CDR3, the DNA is TGTGCCAGCAGTGGGGTCCTAAGGTCCTACAATGAGCAGTTCTTC. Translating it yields CASSGVLRSYNEQFF.

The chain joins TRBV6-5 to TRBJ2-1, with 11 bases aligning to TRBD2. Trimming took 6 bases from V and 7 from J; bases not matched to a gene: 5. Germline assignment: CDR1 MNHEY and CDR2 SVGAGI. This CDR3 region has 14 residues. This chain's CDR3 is CASSRGTSGNEQFF. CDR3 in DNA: TGTGCCAGCAGCCGAGGGACTAGCGGAAATGAGCAGTTCTTC.

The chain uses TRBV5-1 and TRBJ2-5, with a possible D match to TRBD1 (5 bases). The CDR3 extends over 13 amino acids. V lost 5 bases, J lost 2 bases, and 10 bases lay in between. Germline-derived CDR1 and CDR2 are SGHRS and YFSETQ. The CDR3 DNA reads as TGCGCCAGCAGGTTCAGGGTACAAGAGACCCAGTACTTC. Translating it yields CASRFRVQETQYF.

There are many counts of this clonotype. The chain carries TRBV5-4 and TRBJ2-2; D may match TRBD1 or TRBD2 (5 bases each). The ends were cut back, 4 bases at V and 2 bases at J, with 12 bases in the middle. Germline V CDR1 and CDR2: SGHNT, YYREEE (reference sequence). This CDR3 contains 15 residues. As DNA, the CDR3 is TGTGCCAGCAGCCCCGGGACCCACAACACCGGGGAGCTGTTTTTT. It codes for CASSPGTHNTGELFF.

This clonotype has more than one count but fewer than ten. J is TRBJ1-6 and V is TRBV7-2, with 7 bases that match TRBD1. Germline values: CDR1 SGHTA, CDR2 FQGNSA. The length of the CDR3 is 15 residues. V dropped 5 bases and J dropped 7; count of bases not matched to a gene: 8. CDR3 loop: CASSPTTGSNSPLHF. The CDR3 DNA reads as TGTGCCAGCAGCCCAACGACAGGGTCGAATTCACCCCTCCACTTT.